The clone carrying this TCR beta chain was seen many times. Its antigen remains unidentified. This specimen belongs to a study of T-cell reconstitution after alpha-beta-depleted transplantation in children. Overall study results and limits: T-cell counts and diversity were attributed mostly to newly produced T cells one year after transplant. The origin of high day-60 TCRbeta diversity in some patients lay in surviving recipient T cells and thymic progenitors. Expanded graft clones, several hundred of them, were reportedly the source of alpha-beta T cells about two months after transplant.

Unique molecular identifiers were incorporated during preparation of the TCRbeta library. TCRdb reanalysed the PCR reads using MiXCR and keeps one entry per CDR3 protein. The table records around 100,000 distinct CDR3 sequences, around a tenth of them present only once. This clonotype was obtained from a boy aged 2 to 10 with acute lymphoblastic leukemia, due to receive a stem cell transplant. Here the sequenced sample was PBMCs, taken before TCRalphabeta/CD19-depleted stem cell transplant.

The DNA of the CDR3 is TGCGCCAGCAGCCATCTCCCGGGACTAGCCTACACAGATACGCAGTATTTT. Its protein is CASSHLPGLAYTDTQYF. The V call is TRBV4-1, the J call TRBJ2-3; TRBD2 aligns across 9 bases. This CDR3 has 17 amino acids. Germline lookup yields CDR1 MGHRA and CDR2 YSYEKL. Trimming took 3 bases from V and 2 from J; bases not matched to a gene: 9.